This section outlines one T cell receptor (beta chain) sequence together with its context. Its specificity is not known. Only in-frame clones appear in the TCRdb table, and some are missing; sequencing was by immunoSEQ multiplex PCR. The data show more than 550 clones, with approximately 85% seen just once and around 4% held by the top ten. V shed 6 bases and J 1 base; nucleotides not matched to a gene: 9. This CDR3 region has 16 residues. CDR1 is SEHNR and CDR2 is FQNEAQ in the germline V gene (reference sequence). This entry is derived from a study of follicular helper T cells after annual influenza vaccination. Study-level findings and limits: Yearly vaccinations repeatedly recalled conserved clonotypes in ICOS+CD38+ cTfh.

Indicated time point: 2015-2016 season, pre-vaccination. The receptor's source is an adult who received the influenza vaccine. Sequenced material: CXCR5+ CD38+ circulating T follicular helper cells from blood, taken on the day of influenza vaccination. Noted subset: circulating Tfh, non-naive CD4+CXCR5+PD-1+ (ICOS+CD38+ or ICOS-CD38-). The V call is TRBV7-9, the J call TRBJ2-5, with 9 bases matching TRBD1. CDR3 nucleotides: TGTGCCAGCAGATTACAGGGGGCCTTAGGCCAAGAGACCCAGTACTTC. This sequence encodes CASRLQGALGQETQYF.